This TCR beta chain emerged from a study of T cell repertoires in cytomegalovirus infection. Study-level background: Public signatures in TCR beta pointed to CMV infection and matching HLA type.

The ends were cut back, 6 bases at V and 0 bases at J, with 11 bases in the middle. The CDR3 runs 14 residues. The germline CDR1 and CDR2 sequences are MNHEY and SMNVEV (reference sequence). TCRdb re-analysed the reads in MiXCR, keeping a single row per CDR3 protein. Of 900,000 to 950,000 distinct CDR3 sequences in the sample, 31% were seen once. Whole-study findings and limits: Dominating the ex vivo response were TCR beta clonotypes that were CMV-specific and HLA-C-restricted. Summed frequency of shared TCR beta families picked out CMV carriers who also had the relevant HLA.

About this clonotype: Its cognate antigen is unknown.

The specimen comprised cultured CD8+ T cells from PBMCs, sampled from culture after CMV antigen stimulation. The receptor's source is a human donor in good health (CMV status not recorded). Some clones in this sample may be carry-over from other donors' samples. The chain combines TRBV27 with TRBJ1-1, with D maybe TRBD1 (6 bases). This CDR3 reads CASSAHRVNTEAFF. As DNA, the CDR3 is TGTGCCAGCAGCGCACACAGGGTGAACACTGAAGCTTTCTTT.